These 5 T cell receptor beta chains originate from one sample sequenced in a study of T cell responses to AZD1222 COVID-19 vaccine. The protocol was immunoSEQ multiplex PCR, while the TCRdb copy is restricted to in-frame clones and leaves out a portion. The sample yields more than 65,000 clones, less than 85% seen once. The sequencing used peripheral blood, collected 28 days after the second AZD1222 dose. These receptors all come from an adult who received the AZD1222 COVID-19 vaccine.

This clone was detected a few times. The chain employs TRBV24-1 and TRBJ2-5; D is ambiguous. The germline V gene has CDR1 KGHDR and CDR2 SFDVKD. The CDR3 spans 12 residues. V gave up 1 base and J gave up 5 bases, with 4 bases separating them. The chain's CDR3 is CATSDFGETQYF. The CDR3 nucleotides are TGTGCCACCAGTGATTTTGGGGAGACCCAGTACTTC.

This clone is labeled hyperexpanded. The chain has TRBV5-4 and TRBJ1-4; D uncertain. The CDR3 runs to 15 residues. Germline CDR1 and CDR2: SGHNT and YYREEE (reference sequence). Trimming left V 4 bases short and J 0 bases short, with 10 bases between. The CDR3 is CASSPGLTTNEKLFF. The CDR3, as DNA: TGTGCCAGCAGCCCCGGATTGACAACTAATGAAAAACTGTTTTTT.

CDR3 coding DNA: TGTGCCAGCAGCTTGGTCCGGGGAGGAAGCGAGCAGTACTTC. This gives the protein CASSLVRGGSEQYF. V is TRBV5-6 and J is TRBJ2-7, with D maybe TRBD2 (6 bases). Trimming cost V 0 bases and J 6 bases, with 13 bases left between them. The germline CDR1 and CDR2 sequences are SGHDT and YYEEEE. The CDR3 is 14 residues long.

The genes are TRBV6-6 and TRBJ1-5; D not resolved. CDR1 is MNHNY and CDR2 is SVGAGI in the germline V gene (reference sequence). Between the trimmed V and J ends, which lost 0 bases and 2 bases, there was a span of 8 bases. The CDR3 loop spans 15 amino acids. DNA for the CDR3: TGTGCCAGCAGTTACTCAGCTAGGGGCAATCAGCCCCAGCATTTT. Amino acids: CASSYSARGNQPQHF.

This clone was detected once. V gene TRBV29-1 combines with J gene TRBJ1-1; D possibly corresponds to TRBD1 (5 bases). V was pared by 4 bases and J by 6 bases, with 9 bases between. The germline CDR1 and CDR2 sequences are SQVTM and ANQGSEA. The CDR3 is 11 amino acids. The CDR3 protein is CSVVGGSEAFF. In nucleotides, the CDR3 is TGCAGCGTTGTGGGGGGATCTGAAGCTTTCTTT.